The 31 T cell receptor beta chains listed next were all sequenced from one sample in a study of cytomegalovirus exposure and HLA in healthy donors (dated by TCRdb to 2016 to 2017). Library creation used the immunoSEQ multiplex PCR assay. For the multiplex PCR, a mixture combining 60 forward primers for TCR Vbeta segments and 13 reverse primers for TCR Jbeta segments was used. In TCRdb, the immuneACCESS table is reduced to in-frame sequences with V and J assigned. These tables do not hold every clone; where another copy was compared, an unresolved V gene accounts for under half, and the others remain unexplained. The sample table lists approximately 200,000 clones, 79% of them with a count of one. Approximately 1.5% of the sample belongs to the ten largest clones. What was sequenced was PBMCs. The receptors come from a girl under 18 in good health and CMV-seropositive.

The chain uses TRBV19 and TRBJ2-1; D may be TRBD2 (5 bases). Germline CDR1 reads LNHDA; CDR2 reads SQIVND (reference sequence). The V end lost 4 bases, the J end lost 10 bases, and 17 bases lay between the germline ends. The CDR3 consists of 14 residues. CDR3 nucleotide sequence: TGTGCCAGTAGTACCCGGGGTCACGCAGAGGAGCAGTTCTTC. This encodes CASSTRGHAEEQFF.

The chain has TRBV21-1 and TRBJ1-2; TRBD1, as called in the table, went unchecked against the DNA. TRBV21-1 is a pseudogene segment. This CDR3 is built from 16 residues. DNA for the CDR3: TGTGCCAGCGCCTATGAGAACTGGACACCTCTCTATGGCTACACCTTC. Amino acid sequence: CASAYENWTPLYGYTF.

There are a few counts of this clone. V usage is TRBV6-5 and J usage is TRBJ2-3; 9 positions match TRBD2. This CDR3 is built from 15 residues. Unmatched junction bases numbered 7, after V lost 7 bases and J lost 2 bases. CDR1 and CDR2 from the germline V gene are MNHEY and SVGAGI. This CDR3 reads CASMGSSGATDTQYF. CDR3 sequence (DNA): TGTGCCAGCATGGGATCTAGCGGGGCCACAGATACGCAGTATTTT.

The rearrangement uses TRBV18 and TRBJ2-7; D might be TRBD1 (5 bases). V was pared by 6 bases and J by 2 bases, with 11 bases between. Germline loops: CDR1 KGHSH, CDR2 LQKENI. The CDR3 runs 13 residues. The CDR3 region has the DNA TGTGCCAGCTCCCCGGCAGGGACCTACGAGCAGTACTTC. This sequence encodes CASSPAGTYEQYF.

The chain couples TRBV7-8 to TRBJ2-7, with 8 bases that match TRBD1. Germline CDR1 is SGHVS and CDR2 is FQNEAQ. The CDR3 runs to 15 residues. The V and J ends lost 4 bases and 3 bases, in that order; junction bases with no gene match: 8. For the CDR3, the DNA is TGTGCCAGCAGCTACCGCCGGGACAGGAGCTACGAGCAGTACTTC. Protein sequence: CASSYRRDRSYEQYF.

The rearrangement joins TRBV5-6 to TRBJ2-2, with D possibly matching TRBD1 (6 bases). The CDR3 is 14 residues long. Germline V gene lookup returns CDR1 SGHDT and CDR2 YYEEEE. Trimming took off 3 bases at V and 4 bases at J, with 10 bases between the two ends. The CDR3, as DNA: TGTGCCAGCAGCTGGGACATTGTCACCGGGGAGCTGTTTTTT. The encoded protein is CASSWDIVTGELFF.

The chain joins TRBV18 to TRBJ2-5, with no clear D. The germline V gene encodes CDR1 KGHSH and CDR2 LQKENI. The ends were cut back, 2 bases at V and 1 base at J, with 8 bases in the middle. This CDR3 is 14 amino acids long. CDR3 in DNA: TGTGCCAGCTCACCATCGGAGCTCCAAGAGACCCAGTACTTC. Encoded protein: CASSPSELQETQYF.

This chain connects TRBV5-6 to TRBJ1-5; 11 nucleotides line up with TRBD1. The CDR3 has 15 amino acids. J gave up 4 bases and V 3 bases, and 3 bases lay outside the gene matches. Germline V gene data show CDR1 as SGHDT and CDR2 as YYEEEE. The CDR3 DNA reads TGTGCCAGCAGCTGGGGGACAGGGGGAAATCAGCCCCAGCATTTT. It encodes CASSWGTGGNQPQHF.

The chain links TRBV19 to TRBJ1-5; D is unclear. Between the trimmed V and J ends, which lost 2 bases and 6 bases, there was a span of 11 bases. Germline values: CDR1 LNHDA, CDR2 SQIVND (reference sequence). This CDR3 is 14 amino acids long. CDR3 in DNA: TGTGCCAGTAGTATAACCGGGAACGCTCAGCCCCAGCATTTT. This codes for CASSITGNAQPQHF.

V gene TRBV2 combines with J gene TRBJ1-4, with TRBD1 identical over 7 bases. The germline gives CDR1 SNHLY, CDR2 FYNNEI. The J segment lost 0 bases and the V segment lost 6 bases, leaving 13 bases of the junction unmatched. The CDR3 length is 18 residues. DNA for the CDR3: TGTGCCAGCAGAGAGACAGGGCTAACGACTGCAACTAATGAAAAACTGTTTTTT. It is translated as CASRETGLTTATNEKLFF.

The V call is TRBV7-9, the J call TRBJ1-3; D remains unclear. The CDR3 consists of 12 residues. The V gene's germline CDR1 is SEHNR and CDR2 FQNEAQ (reference sequence). Trimming shortened V by 5 bases and J by 1 base, and 3 bases separated the two germline ends. Here the CDR3 reads CASSVSGNTIYF. The CDR3 region has the DNA TGTGCCAGCAGCGTATCTGGAAACACCATATATTTT.

DNA for the CDR3: TGTGCCAGCAGCCAAGAAGACAGATTGGATCGTGGCTACACCTTC. This translates into CASSQEDRLDRGYTF. This sequence joins TRBV4-2 and TRBJ1-2; the D gene is possibly TRBD1 (5 bases). This CDR3 region has 15 residues. Germline-derived CDR1 and CDR2 are LGHNA and YNFKEQ. V was pared by 0 bases and J by 7 bases, with 15 bases between.

This chain connects TRBV11-2 to TRBJ2-1, with 10 bases fitting TRBD1. With 6 bases clipped from V and 9 bases from J, the junction kept 11 bases outside the gene matches. The CDR3 is 15 amino acids. Germline CDR1 and CDR2: SGHAT and FQNNGV. CDR3 in amino acids: CASRRPGQGIGEQFF. The CDR3 DNA is TGTGCCAGCAGAAGACCGGGACAGGGGATCGGTGAGCAGTTCTTC.

The J gene is TRBJ1-4, the V gene TRBV14; 8 positions agree with TRBD1. CDR3 length: 16 residues. The ends lost 1 base at V and 6 bases at J; junction bases unmatched: 7. The germline V gene has CDR1 SGHDN and CDR2 FVKESK. The CDR3 sequence is CASSQGTGNPYEKLFF. DNA of the CDR3: TGTGCCAGCAGCCAAGGGACAGGGAACCCTTATGAAAAACTGTTTTTT. The full variable domain, its missing parts supplied by reference TRBV14 and TRBJ1-4, is EAGVTQFPSHSVIEKGQTVTLRCDPISGHDNLYWYRRVMGKEIKFLLHFVKESKQDESGMPNNRFLAERTGGTYSTLKVQPAELEDSGVYFCASSQGTGNPYEKLFFGSGTQLSVL.

In this sample, this clone turned up a few times. The CDR3 loop reads CASSLGAQGWSEQYF. CDR3 bases: TGTGCCAGCAGCTTAGGGGCACAGGGATGGTCCGAGCAGTACTTC. V and J are TRBV5-4 and TRBJ2-7, with D maybe TRBD1 (6 bases). Trimming took off 2 bases at V and 6 bases at J, with 18 bases between the two ends. This CDR3 contains 15 residues. Per germline, CDR1 SGHNT and CDR2 YYREEE (reference sequence).

This sequence joins TRBV6-5 and TRBJ1-6; D is ambiguous. Germline V gene data show CDR1 as MNHEY and CDR2 as SVGAGI. V lost 8 bases and J lost 9, with 17 bases in between. This CDR3 is 14 amino acids long. CDR3 nucleotides: TGTGCCAGCTCCCTGGGCCCATTAGGTTCACCCCTCCACTTT. Its protein product is CASSLGPLGSPLHF.

This chain uses TRBV2 with TRBJ2-3; 7 positions agree with TRBD1. This CDR3 has 15 amino acids. Germline loops: CDR1 SNHLY, CDR2 FYNNEI. Unmatched junction bases numbered 11, after V lost 8 bases and J lost 3 bases. CDR3 protein: CASASHRGGTDTQYF. The CDR3 DNA reads TGTGCCAGCGCTAGCCACAGGGGCGGTACAGATACGCAGTATTTT.

V usage is TRBV4-1 and J usage is TRBJ1-2; TRBD1 is a possible D gene (5 bases). With 2 bases removed from V and 7 bases from J, the gap between germline ends came to 11 bases. Germline CDR1 MGHRA, CDR2 YSYEKL. This CDR3 is built from 13 residues. For the CDR3, the DNA is TGCGCCAGCAGCCAACCGGCAGGGTCTGGCTACACCTTC. Protein: CASSQPAGSGYTF.

V is TRBV11-2 and J is TRBJ2-5; the match to TRBD2 covers 8 bases. The CDR3 spans 15 residues. The ends lost 5 bases at V and 5 bases at J; junction bases unmatched: 10. Germline CDR1 reads SGHAT; CDR2 reads FQNNGV. CDR3 region: CASSGTGTSSETQYF. CDR3 DNA sequence: TGTGCCAGCAGCGGGACCGGGACTAGTTCGGAGACCCAGTACTTC.

This chain links TRBV6-1 with TRBJ1-5, with 7 bases fitting TRBD1. Germline-derived CDR1 and CDR2 are MNHNS and SASEGT. The CDR3 runs to 14 residues. Trimming took 8 bases from V and 2 from J; bases not matched to a gene: 6. The DNA of the CDR3 is TGTGCCAGCCTCCGGACAGGTGGCAATCAGCCCCAGCATTTT. Protein product: CASLRTGGNQPQHF.

A word on this clone: Mismatch with germline at one junction end may stem from a read error. This chain joins TRBV29-1 and TRBJ1-3; 8 bases line up with TRBD1. Germline assignment: CDR1 SQVTM and CDR2 ANQGSEA. The CDR3 length is 13 residues. The CDR3 region has the DNA TGCAGCGTGGAAGGACAGGGTCGAAACACCATATATTTT. As protein: CSVEGQGRNTIYF.

This rearrangement joins TRBV19 to TRBJ2-5; D is unclear. Trimming took 5 bases from V and 2 from J, leaving 6 bases between them. CDR1 and CDR2 (germline): LNHDA, SQIVND (reference sequence). This CDR3 has 12 residues. CDR3 protein: CASSVQQETQYF. The CDR3 coding sequence is TGTGCCAGTAGTGTCCAGCAAGAGACCCAGTACTTC. Based on the CDR3 plus reference TRBV19 and TRBJ2-5, the full variable domain is DGGITQSPKYLFRKEGQNVTLSCEQNLNHDAMYWYRQDPGQGLRLIYYSQIVNDFQKGDIAEGYSVSREKKESFPLTVTSAQKNPTAFYLCASSVQQETQYFGPGTRLLVL.

The chain carries TRBV6-1 and TRBJ1-5; D unclear. The CDR3 length is 16 residues. CDR1 is MNHNS and CDR2 is SASEGT in the germline V gene. V was cut by 3 bases and J by 2 bases, with 14 bases left in between. The CDR3 spells CASSETASRGNQPQHF. CDR3 nucleotide sequence: TGTGCCAGCAGTGAGACGGCCTCCCGGGGCAATCAGCCCCAGCATTTT.

V and J are TRBV9 and TRBJ2-5, with D possibly TRBD2 on 5 matching bases. CDR3 length: 15 amino acids. V was cut by 0 bases and J by 3 bases, with 12 bases left in between. Germline V lookup: CDR1 SGDLS, CDR2 YYNGEE. In DNA, the CDR3 is TGTGCCAGCAGCGTAGGTCCAACTAGGGAAGAGACCCAGTACTTC. It translates to CASSVGPTREETQYF.

This clone has only a few counts. This chain links TRBV5-1 with TRBJ2-7; TRBD1 is a possible D gene (6 bases). V gave up 5 bases and J gave up 6 bases, with 12 bases separating them. This CDR3 region has 12 residues. Looked up from germline, CDR1 is SGHRS and CDR2 is YFSETQ. The chain's CDR3 is CASREGGGEQYF. CDR3 DNA: TGCGCCAGCAGGGAAGGGGGTGGCGAGCAGTACTTC.

This CDR3 is CASSQGGPASSYEQYF. Here the CDR3 DNA reads TGTGCCAGCTCACAAGGCGGTCCGGCGAGCTCCTACGAGCAGTACTTC. The V gene is TRBV18, the J gene TRBJ2-7; no definite D call. CDR3 length: 16 residues. Trimming cost V 4 bases and J 0 bases, with 16 bases left between them. CDR1 and CDR2 (germline): KGHSH, LQKENI.

J is TRBJ2-7 and V is TRBV10-3; 8 positions agree with TRBD1. Germline CDR1 and CDR2: ENHRY and SYGVKD. The CDR3 has 15 residues. The junction had 8 bases not matched to a gene; V was cut back by 2 bases and J by 5 bases. In nucleotides, the CDR3 is TGTGCCATCAGTGAGCCCGCCCAGGGGGCGGACGAGCAGTACTTC. Its translation is CAISEPAQGADEQYF.

This clone came up once. This chain links TRBV30 with TRBJ2-1; a weak D match, TRBD1 (5 bases). Germline values: CDR1 GTSNPN, CDR2 SVGIG (reference sequence). V was shortened by 3 bases and J by 9 bases, with 9 bases between the two germline ends. The CDR3 length is 11 residues. This chain's CDR3 is CAWSPQGEQFF. The CDR3 DNA reads TGTGCCTGGAGCCCTCAGGGTGAGCAGTTCTTC.

J is TRBJ2-7 and V is TRBV5-1; D is uncertain. CDR1 and CDR2 from the germline V gene are SGHRS and YFSETQ. The CDR3 loop spans 12 amino acids. V dropped 4 bases and J dropped 3 bases, with 8 bases sitting between them. CDR3 DNA: TGCGCCAGCAGCCCGGAGAGCTACGAGCAGTACTTC. Its protein is CASSPESYEQYF.

The chain has TRBV7-9 and TRBJ1-2; D is ambiguous. V lost 0 bases, J lost 4 bases, and 6 bases lay in between. CDR3 length equals 13 residues. The V gene's germline CDR1 is SEHNR and CDR2 FQNEAQ (reference sequence). The CDR3 DNA reads as TGTGCCAGCAGCTTAGCCGAGGTCTATGGCTACACCTTC. Translated, it gives CASSLAEVYGYTF.

V and J are TRBV11-2 and TRBJ2-5, with D possibly being TRBD1 (5 bases). The germline gives CDR1 SGHAT, CDR2 FQNNGV. This CDR3 is built from 14 residues. V was trimmed by 0 bases and J by 5 bases, leaving 10 bases between them. The CDR3 nucleotides are TGTGCCAGCAGCTTAGAATTACAGGTCGAGACCCAGTACTTC. It encodes CASSLELQVETQYF.